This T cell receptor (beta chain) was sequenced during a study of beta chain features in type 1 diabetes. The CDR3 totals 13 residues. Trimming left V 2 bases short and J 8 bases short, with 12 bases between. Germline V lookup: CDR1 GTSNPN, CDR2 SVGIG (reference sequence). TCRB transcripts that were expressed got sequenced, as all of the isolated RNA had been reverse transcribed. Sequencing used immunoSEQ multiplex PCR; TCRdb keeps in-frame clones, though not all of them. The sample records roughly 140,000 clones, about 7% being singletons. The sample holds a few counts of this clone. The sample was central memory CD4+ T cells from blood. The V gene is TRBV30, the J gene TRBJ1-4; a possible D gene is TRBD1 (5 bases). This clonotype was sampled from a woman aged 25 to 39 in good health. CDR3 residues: CAWSYREGEKLFF. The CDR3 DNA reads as TGTGCCTGGAGTTACCGGGAGGGGGAAAAACTGTTTTTT.